A selection of T cell receptor beta chains follows, all from one sample in a study of OX40 agonist ivuxolimab in advanced cancers. Measured with immunoSEQ multiplex PCR; TCRdb has only the in-frame clones, and not every one. In the table there are about 79,000 clones, about 90% of which are singletons. The sample consisted of CD4+ or CD8+ T cells sorted from blood, taken in a trial of the OX40 agonist ivuxolimab. The origin of the receptors is an adult with an advanced solid tumor such as melanoma, head and neck, liver or kidney cancer. Both conserved end residues are part of each CDR3. A D gene is named only where the DNA matches it firmly. Not every row has a clone size; where given, it reads once, few, many or a size class.

D gene	J gene	V gene	clone size	CDR3 DNA	CDR3 protein
-	TRBJ2-3	TRBV19	-	TGTGCCAGTAACAAGAGGGCATCGCCGGTCACAGATACGCAGTATTTT	CASNKRASPVTDTQYF
TRBD2	TRBJ2-5	TRBV2	-	TGTGCCAGCAGGGGGACTAGCGGGTTGCGAGAGACCCAGTACTTC	CASRGTSGLRETQYF
-	TRBJ1-1	TRBV19	-	TGTGCCAGTAGCATTTCAGGGGTGTGGACTGAAGCTTTCTTT	CASSISGVWTEAFF
TRBD1	TRBJ2-1	TRBV9	-	TGTGCCAGCAGCGTAGCAATGGGGACAGGGGACAATGAGCAGTTCTTC	CASSVAMGTGDNEQFF
TRBD1	TRBJ1-4	TRBV7-9	once	TGTGCCAGCAGCTACCGGACAGGGGGAGCGACTAATGAAAAACTGTTTTTT	CASSYRTGGATNEKLFF
TRBD1	TRBJ1-1	TRBV9	-	TGTGCCAGCAGCCCGTGGACAGGGCCCATTAACACTGAAGCTTTCTTT	CASSPWTGPINTEAFF
-	TRBJ2-2	TRBV29-1	-	TGCAGCGTTGTCAGCAACACCGGGGAGCTGTTTTTT	CSVVSNTGELFF
-	TRBJ1-1	TRBV7-9	-	TGTGCCAGCAGCTTAGCGCCTTCGACAGCCAGGACTGAAGCTTTCTTT	CASSLAPSTARTEAFF
-	TRBJ2-7	TRBV10-2	-	TGCGCCAGCAGGGTTGGGGTAGGCGAGCAGTACTTC	CASRVGVGEQYF
-	TRBJ2-2	TRBV19	-	TGTGCCGCCAGCAGGGCCCACACCGGGGAGCTGTTTTTT	CAASRAHTGELFF
-	TRBJ2-1	TRBV4-2	-	TGTGCCAGCAGCCAAGGGGGCGAGAATGAGCAGTTCTTC	CASSQGGENEQFF
-	TRBJ1-2	TRBV13	-	TGTGCCAGCAGCTCGCGGACAGAGACTAACTATGGCTACACCTTC	CASSSRTETNYGYTF
-	TRBJ2-1	TRBV5-3	-	TGTGCCAGAAGCTTGGTCGGACTCATCTACAATGAGCAGTTCTTC	CARSLVGLIYNEQFF
-	TRBJ1-5	TRBV27	-	TGTGCCACCCGCCCAGGGGTGATTAGCAATCAGCCCCAGCATTTT	CATRPGVISNQPQHF
TRBD1	TRBJ1-5	TRBV19	-	TGTGCCAGTAGTACGGACAGGGGGGAGGATCAGCCCCAGCATTTT	CASSTDRGEDQPQHF
-	TRBJ2-2	TRBV27	-	TGTGCCAGCAGTTTGGGTTACACCGGGGAGCTGTTTTTT	CASSLGYTGELFF
-	TRBJ2-2	TRBV11-3	-	TGTGCCAGCAGCTTAGGCCCAGCGGAGAACACCGGGGAGCTGTTTTTT	CASSLGPAENTGELFF
-	TRBJ2-1	TRBV4-3	once	TGCGCCAGCAGCCACGGGGGGCAGTTGGAGCAGTTCTTC	CASSHGGQLEQFF
-	TRBJ2-1	TRBV14	-	TGTGCCAGCAGCCCCCTGTTAGGGGTCCCCTACAATGAGCAGTTCTTC	CASSPLLGVPYNEQFF
-	TRBJ2-3	TRBV5-5	-	TGTGCCAGCAGCTTGGTCTTCACAGATACGCAGTATTTT	CASSLVFTDTQYF
TRBD1	TRBJ2-3	TRBV10-3	few	TGTGCCATCAGTGGCGGGGACAGGGGGCGTTCAGATACGCAGTATTTT	CAISGGDRGRSDTQYF
-	TRBJ2-1	TRBV11-2	-	TGTGCCAGCAGCCTAATAGTCAGTAGCAATGAGCAGTTCTTC	CASSLIVSSNEQFF
TRBD1	TRBJ2-7	TRBV9	-	TGTGCCAGCAGCGTAGGGAGGACAGGGGCCTACGAGCAGTACTTC	CASSVGRTGAYEQYF
-	TRBJ1-2	TRBV11-2	few	TGTGCCAGCAGCTTACCTATCACGGACGGCTACACCTTC	CASSLPITDGYTF
-	TRBJ2-7	TRBV29-1	-	TGCAGCGTTGAAGGCAGCTCCTACGAGCAGTACTTC	CSVEGSSYEQYF
TRBD2	TRBJ2-7	TRBV5-5	-	TGTGCCAGCAGCACAGGGACTAGCGTTACTTACGAGCAGTACTTC	CASSTGTSVTYEQYF
-	TRBJ2-7	TRBV30	once	TGTGCCTGGAGTGTTGTGGGGTCGAATACGTGGGAGCAGTACTTC	CAWSVVGSNTWEQYF
-	TRBJ2-6	TRBV27	-	TGTGCCAGCAGTTCCGGGGTCTCTGGGGCCAACGTCCTGACTTTC	CASSSGVSGANVLTF
-	TRBJ1-5	TRBV7-9	-	TGTGCCAGCAGCTTGGGCAGCCCGAATAGCAATCAGCCCCAGCATTTT	CASSLGSPNSNQPQHF
-	TRBJ1-2	TRBV5-1	-	TGCGCCAGCAGCTTTGACCTGGGGTATGGCTACACCTTC	CASSFDLGYGYTF
-	TRBJ2-7	TRBV7-9	-	TGTGCCAGCAGCCTCCCCCCTCTCTACGAGCAGTACTTC	CASSLPPLYEQYF
-	TRBJ1-1	TRBV4-1	-	TGCGCCAGCACCCTCGGAGGGGGGATGCTTAACACTGAAGCTTTCTTT	CASTLGGGMLNTEAFF
TRBD1	TRBJ1-2	TRBV7-9	-	TGTGCCAGCAGCTCCGGCGGGGGACAGGGGTTCTATGGCTACACCTTC	CASSSGGGQGFYGYTF
TRBD1	TRBJ2-5	TRBV7-6	once	TGTGCCAGCAGCTTAGAGCGGACAGGGGGGGAGACCCAGTACTTC	CASSLERTGGETQYF
-	TRBJ2-7	TRBV7-6	-	TGTGCCAGCAGCCCTCGACAGGAGTTGCCCTACGAGCAGTACTTC	CASSPRQELPYEQYF
-	TRBJ2-6	TRBV21-1	-	TGTGCCAGGGGCCAGGACACGCACTCTGGGGCCAACGTCCTGACTTTC	CARGQDTHSGANVLTF
TRBD2	TRBJ2-3	TRBV6-4	-	TGTGCCAGCAGTGATAGTAGCGGGGGGGCCTCAACCGATACGCAGTATTTT	CASSDSSGGASTDTQYF
-	TRBJ1-1	TRBV4-2	-	TGTGCCAGCAGCCAAGGGGGCGCGGACACTGAAGCTTTCTTT	CASSQGGADTEAFF
TRBD1	TRBJ2-6	TRBV27	-	TGTGCCAGCGGGACAGGCAGTTCTGGGGCCAACGTCCTGACTTTC	CASGTGSSGANVLTF
-	TRBJ1-4	TRBV5-1	-	TGCGCCAGCAGCATGACAACTAATGAAAAACTGTTTTTT	CASSMTTNEKLFF
-	TRBJ1-2	TRBV2	-	TGTGCCAGCAGTGAAACAGGGTTTATGGGCTATGGCTACACCTTC	CASSETGFMGYGYTF
-	TRBJ1-5	TRBV4-3	-	TGCGCCAGCAGCCAAGACAGGGGATTTGGTCAGCCCCAGCATTTT	CASSQDRGFGQPQHF
-	TRBJ2-7	TRBV6-5	-	TGTGCCAGCAGTTACTTTCCTGGAGAGACCTACGAGCAGTACTTC	CASSYFPGETYEQYF
-	TRBJ2-5	TRBV27	-	TGTGCCAGCAGTTTAGGAGAGATGTACCAAGAGACCCAGTACTTC	CASSLGEMYQETQYF
-	TRBJ2-1	TRBV6-4	-	TGTGCCAGCAGTTACAGCGAAGAGAGTGAGCAGTTCTTC	CASSYSEESEQFF